What follows are 27 T cell receptor beta chains derived from one specimen sequenced in a study of shared clonotypes between healthy human individuals. Profiling relied on immunoSEQ multiplex PCR, and the TCRdb table lists in-frame clones only, not all of them. This table has about 2.4 million clones, approximately 93% appearing once. The sequencing input was naive CD4+ T cells from PBMCs. The subset is: CD45RA+ positively selected. Receptors were obtained from a man younger than 35 in good health. Some clones in this sample may be carry-over from other donors' samples.

V gene TRBV6-5 combines with J gene TRBJ2-1, with 8 bases aligning to TRBD2. Germline trimming cut 7 bases from V and 8 bases from J; bases unmatched to any gene: 10. CDR1 MNHEY and CDR2 SVGAGI come from the germline V gene. The CDR3 has 14 amino acids. The CDR3 region has the DNA TGTGCCAGCACCCCGGCGGGAGGTTTCTATGAGCAGTTCTTC. Amino acids: CASTPAGGFYEQFF.

The gene calls are TRBV7-9 and TRBJ2-7, with a weak D call TRBD1 (6 bases). The germline V and J ends were trimmed by 2 bases and 1 base, with 12 bases remaining between them. The CDR3 contains 15 residues. Per germline, CDR1 SEHNR and CDR2 FQNEAQ (reference sequence). CDR3: CASSLNSDRSYEQYF. In DNA form, the CDR3 reads TGTGCCAGCAGCTTAAACTCCGACAGGTCCTACGAGCAGTACTTC.

This sequence joins TRBV2 and TRBJ1-1; unclear D gene. Germline CDR1 and CDR2: SNHLY and FYNNEI. V was cut by 4 bases and J by 4 bases, with 10 bases left in between. The CDR3 is 13 amino acids. The CDR3 bases are TGTGCCAGCAGTGTGGGCAGCAGCACTGAAGCTTTCTTT. It codes for CASSVGSSTEAFF.

Details on this clone: A junction boundary mismatches the germline segment, possibly from a read error. The chain's CDR3 is CASSVGGQRQHF. The CDR3 DNA reads TGTGCCAGCAGTGTGGGAGGACAGCGCCAGCATTTT. V gene TRBV6-1 combines with J gene TRBJ1-5; tentatively, D is TRBD1 (6 bases). This CDR3 spans 12 amino acids. The germline V gene has CDR1 MNHNS and CDR2 SASEGT.

This clone was seen once. The V and J genes are TRBV28 and TRBJ2-7, with D uncertain. Looked up from germline, CDR1 is MDHEN and CDR2 is SYDVKM. V was cut by 6 bases and J by 0 bases, with 12 bases left in between. The CDR3 has 14 residues. CDR3 DNA sequence: TGTGCCAGCAGCCCCTTACGTACCTCCTACGAGCAGTACTTC. As protein: CASSPLRTSYEQYF.

As regards this clone: Distinct nucleotide sequences in the sample also encode this CDR3. The CDR3 is CASSGGLAPYNEQFF. The CDR3 region has the DNA TGTGCCAGCAGCGGGGGACTAGCTCCTTACAATGAGCAGTTCTTC. This chain links TRBV7-8 with TRBJ2-1; 9 bases fit TRBD2. Germline V CDR1 and CDR2: SGHVS, FQNEAQ. V was clipped by 5 bases and J by 4 bases; unmatched bases: 6. The CDR3 is made up of 15 amino acids.

The chain recombines TRBV5-4 with TRBJ1-1; D possibly corresponds to TRBD1 (5 bases). The CDR3 is 14 residues long. Trimming stripped 2 bases from V and 3 bases from J, with 11 bases between. Germline CDR1 SGHNT, CDR2 YYREEE (reference sequence). The CDR3 spells CASSLWAGDTEAFF. The CDR3 DNA follows: TGTGCCAGCAGCTTATGGGCGGGGGACACTGAAGCTTTCTTT. Looking up the rest from reference TRBV5-4 and TRBJ1-1 gives the full variable domain: ETGVTQSPTHLIKTRGQQVTLRCSSQSGHNTVSWYQQALGQGPQFIFQYYREEENGRGNFPPRFSGLQFPNYSSELNVNALELDDSALYLCASSLWAGDTEAFFGQGTRLTVV.

The V gene is TRBV6-5, the J gene TRBJ2-3; 9 positions agree with TRBD1. The J segment lost 4 bases and the V segment lost 6 bases, leaving 5 bases of the junction unmatched. The CDR3 extends over 14 amino acids. In germline, CDR1 is MNHEY, CDR2 SVGAGI. CDR3 in amino acids: CASRTTGGADTQYF. The CDR3 DNA reads TGTGCCAGCAGGACAACAGGGGGCGCAGATACGCAGTATTTT.

This chain uses TRBV19 with TRBJ2-2; perhaps TRBD1 as D (5 bases). From germline, CDR1 is LNHDA and CDR2 SQIVND (reference sequence). V was trimmed by 5 bases and J by 2 bases, leaving 12 bases between them. The CDR3 runs to 15 residues. The CDR3 here is CASSPRRGNTGELFF. CDR3 sequence (DNA): TGTGCCAGTAGTCCAAGAAGGGGTAACACCGGGGAGCTGTTTTTT. Together with reference TRBV19 and TRBJ2-2, the CDR3 gives the full variable domain: DGGITQSPKYLFRKEGQNVTLSCEQNLNHDAMYWYRQDPGQGLRLIYYSQIVNDFQKGDIAEGYSVSREKKESFPLTVTSAQKNPTAFYLCASSPRRGNTGELFFGEGSRLTVL.

This sequence joins TRBV4-1 and TRBJ2-1; TRBD1 matches 10 bases. Germline loops: CDR1 MGHRA, CDR2 YSYEKL. V was clipped by 2 bases and J by 5 bases; unmatched bases: 18. There are 20 residues in the CDR3. CDR3 residues: CASSQRGDRGMSGSNNEQFF. As DNA, the CDR3 is TGCGCCAGCAGCCAAAGGGGGGACAGGGGTATGAGCGGGAGTAACAATGAGCAGTTCTTC.

This chain links TRBV18 with TRBJ2-1, with D maybe TRBD1 (6 bases). The CDR3 extends over 15 amino acids. V lost 4 bases and J lost 2, with 12 bases in between. CDR1 is KGHSH and CDR2 is LQKENI in the germline V gene. The CDR3 bases are TGTGCCAGCTCACAGGGGGTCAGCGCCTACAATGAGCAGTTCTTC. This codes for CASSQGVSAYNEQFF.

The rearrangement uses TRBV7-7 and TRBJ2-5; 7 bases are a match to TRBD1. CDR3 length: 15 residues. Germline V gene lookup returns CDR1 SSHAT and CDR2 FNYEAQ (reference sequence). J was trimmed by 2 bases and V by 4 bases; bases with no gene match: 7. The CDR3 DNA sequence: TGTGCCAGCAGCTCAGGGGGTACAACGCAAGAGACCCAGTACTTC. Protein: CASSSGGTTQETQYF.

The chain joins TRBV11-1 to TRBJ2-7, with D maybe TRBD2 (5 bases). Per the germline V gene, CDR1 is SGHAT and CDR2 is FQDESV (reference sequence). The CDR3 loop spans 14 amino acids. Trimming left V 5 bases short and J 6 bases short, with 17 bases between. CDR3 in DNA: TGTGCCAGCAGCGGCCCATGGACTTCCCTCGAGCAGTACTTC. It codes for CASSGPWTSLEQYF.

The chain has TRBV7-2 and TRBJ2-1, with 12 bases aligning to TRBD2. Per the germline V gene, CDR1 is SGHTA and CDR2 is FQGNSA. Trimming took 0 bases from V and 4 from J; bases not matched to a gene: 10. This CDR3 spans 19 amino acids. CDR3 in amino acids: CASSLARGASGRAYNEQFF. In DNA, the CDR3 is TGTGCCAGCAGCTTAGCGCGCGGGGCTAGCGGGAGGGCGTACAATGAGCAGTTCTTC.

J is TRBJ2-1 and V is TRBV7-2; 7 bases map to TRBD1. The length of the CDR3 is 15 residues. The germline gives CDR1 SGHTA, CDR2 FQGNSA. After removal of 5 bases from V and 7 bases from J, the junction contained 11 bases not matched to a gene. CDR3 DNA sequence: TGTGCCAGCAGCCCCCTGGGACAGAGCTCTAATGAGCAGTTCTTC. This gives the protein CASSPLGQSSNEQFF.

This chain joins TRBV9 and TRBJ2-5, with a tentative D call TRBD2 (6 bases). The V gene's germline CDR1 is SGDLS and CDR2 YYNGEE. Trimming pared 4 bases from V and 4 bases from J, leaving 17 bases between. The CDR3 totals 15 residues. The CDR3 loop reads CASSLNAGSGETQYF. CDR3 nucleotides: TGTGCCAGCAGCCTCAATGCGGGTAGCGGAGAGACCCAGTACTTC.

This sequence joins TRBV7-6 and TRBJ2-3; D remains ambiguous. The length of the CDR3 is 15 residues. Looked up from germline, CDR1 is SGHVS and CDR2 is FNYEAQ. Trimming took off 5 bases at V and 4 bases at J, with 16 bases between the two ends. CDR3 amino acids: CASSRRTARADTQYF. Written as DNA, the CDR3 is TGTGCCAGCAGCCGAAGGACGGCCCGCGCAGATACGCAGTATTTT.

The chain employs TRBV5-4 and TRBJ1-2; the D is unclear. The CDR3 loop spans 14 amino acids. Germline loops: CDR1 SGHNT, CDR2 YYREEE (reference sequence). V lost 3 bases, J lost 7 bases, and 16 bases lay in between. CDR3 loop: CASSYRPDGSGYTF. In DNA form, the CDR3 reads TGTGCCAGCAGCTATAGACCGGACGGCAGTGGCTACACCTTC.

The genes are TRBV10-3 and TRBJ1-5, with 8 bases lining up with TRBD1. The ends lost 5 bases at V and 6 bases at J; junction bases unmatched: 12. Germline V gene sequence: CDR1 ENHRY, CDR2 SYGVKD. CDR3 length: 16 residues. The CDR3 coding sequence is TGTGCCATCAGTCCCGCGACAGGGGAGGAAAGTCAGCCCCAGCATTTT. It specifies CAISPATGEESQPQHF.

This clone was found once. This chain links TRBV5-4 with TRBJ2-7; 7 bases fit TRBD2. Looked up from germline, CDR1 is SGHNT and CDR2 is YYREEE (reference sequence). The CDR3 covers 14 residues. Trimming took 4 bases from V and 5 from J; bases not matched to a gene: 9. CDR3 in DNA: TGTGCCAGCAGCGTTACGGGAGGCAGGAACGAGCAGTACTTC. Translation: CASSVTGGRNEQYF.

This sequence joins TRBV7-3 and TRBJ2-2; tentative D call: TRBD2 (6 bases). CDR1 is SGHTA and CDR2 is FQGTGA in the germline V gene. Trimming removed 0 bases at V and 1 base at J, with 12 bases between. The CDR3 runs 17 residues. The chain's CDR3 is CASSLTGGALNTGELFF. The CDR3 nucleotides read TGTGCCAGCAGCTTAACGGGGGGAGCCTTGAACACCGGGGAGCTGTTTTTT.

In DNA form, the CDR3 reads TGTTTAGTTTGGCTGAACACCGGGGAGCTGTTTTTT. This encodes CLVWLNTGELFF. The chain uses TRBV7-9 and TRBJ2-2; D not resolved. CDR1 SEHNR and CDR2 FQNEAQ come from the germline V gene (reference sequence). The length of the CDR3 is 12 residues.

With regard to this clone: Other nucleotide sequences from this sample produce the same CDR3. The chain is built from TRBV28 and TRBJ1-4; possibly TRBD1 for D (5 bases). The V gene's germline CDR1 is MDHEN and CDR2 SYDVKM. The CDR3 loop spans 15 amino acids. V dropped 4 bases and J dropped 0 bases, with 9 bases sitting between them. The chain's CDR3 is CASSSGGATNEKLFF. The CDR3 nucleotides are TGTGCCAGCAGTTCGGGAGGGGCAACTAATGAAAAACTGTTTTTT.

This clone was found a few times. J is TRBJ1-5 and V is TRBV29-1; 8 nucleotides agree with TRBD1. Germline V gene sequence: CDR1 SQVTM, CDR2 ANQGSEA. This CDR3 contains 13 residues. The junction had 7 bases not matched to a gene; V was cut back by 6 bases and J by 6 bases. In DNA, the CDR3 is TGCAGCGTGATACAGGGGGAGGGTCAGCCCCAGCATTTT. The encoded protein is CSVIQGEGQPQHF.

This clone occurred a few times. The V call is TRBV6-6, the J call TRBJ2-7; either TRBD1 or TRBD2 may fit D (6 bases each). There are 14 residues in the CDR3. Trimming stripped 7 bases from V and 3 bases from J, with 16 bases between. Germline-derived CDR1 and CDR2 are MNHNY and SVGAGI (reference sequence). CDR3 in DNA: TGTGCCAGCAAAAGGGGGGAGTTCTTCTACGAGCAGTACTTC. Translated, it gives CASKRGEFFYEQYF.

This sequence joins TRBV28 and TRBJ1-3, with D possibly being TRBD1 (5 bases). Germline-derived CDR1 and CDR2 are MDHEN and SYDVKM. The germline V and J ends were trimmed by 2 bases and 4 bases, with 18 bases remaining between them. There are 17 residues in the CDR3. The chain's CDR3 is CASSLNRWGGVGNTIYF. The CDR3 bases are TGTGCCAGCAGTTTAAACCGCTGGGGGGGGGTCGGAAACACCATATATTTT.

The J gene is TRBJ2-1, the V gene TRBV9; the D call may be TRBD1 or TRBD2 (5 bases each). CDR3 length: 16 amino acids. Trimming stripped 0 bases from V and 5 bases from J, with 15 bases between. Germline CDR1 reads SGDLS; CDR2 reads YYNGEE. In nucleotides, the CDR3 is TGTGCCAGCAGCGTAGCTGGGACGCGGGCGAACAATGAGCAGTTCTTC. Translated, it gives CASSVAGTRANNEQFF.